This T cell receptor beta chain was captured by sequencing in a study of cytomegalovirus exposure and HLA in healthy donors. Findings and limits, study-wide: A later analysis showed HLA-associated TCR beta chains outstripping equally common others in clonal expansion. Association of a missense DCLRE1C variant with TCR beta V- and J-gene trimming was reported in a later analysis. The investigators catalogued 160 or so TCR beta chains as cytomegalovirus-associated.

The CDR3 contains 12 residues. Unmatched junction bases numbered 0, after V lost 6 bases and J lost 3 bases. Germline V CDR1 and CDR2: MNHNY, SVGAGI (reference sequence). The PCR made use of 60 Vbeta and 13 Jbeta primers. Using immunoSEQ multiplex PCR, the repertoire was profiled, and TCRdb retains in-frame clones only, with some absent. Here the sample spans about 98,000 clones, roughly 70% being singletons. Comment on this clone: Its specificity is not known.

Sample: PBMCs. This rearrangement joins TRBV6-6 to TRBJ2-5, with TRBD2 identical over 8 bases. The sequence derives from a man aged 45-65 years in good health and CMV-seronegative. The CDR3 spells CASRLAEETQYF. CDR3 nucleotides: TGTGCCAGCAGACTAGCGGAAGAGACCCAGTACTTC.